These T cell receptor beta chains were read from a single sample in a study of beta chain features in type 1 diabetes. Sequencing used immunoSEQ multiplex PCR; TCRdb keeps in-frame clones, though not all of them. The profile covers roughly 610,000 clones, with around 16% appearing a single time and roughly 0.098% taken by the ten largest. Specimen: naive CD4+ T cells from blood. The receptor source for this set is a man aged 18 to 30 in good health. CDR3s include the opening cysteine and the closing phenylalanine or tryptophan. A D gene is named only where the DNA matches it firmly. The size entry is marked missing in some rows and otherwise reads once, few, many or a size class.

j_call | clone_size | d_call | v_call | cdr3_aa | cdr3_nt
TRBJ2-7 | few | NA | TRBV28 | CASRPGTAFSEQYF | TGTGCCAGCAGGCCAGGGACGGCCTTTAGCGAGCAGTACTTC
TRBJ2-1 | NA | NA | TRBV18 | CASSPAGSYQETPYNEQFF | TGTGCCAGCTCACCGGCGGGGTCATATCAAGAGACACCCTACAATGAGCAGTTCTTC
TRBJ2-7 | NA | NA | TRBV6-5 | CASRRTGQGEQYF | TGTGCCAGCCGTCGCACTGGTCAGGGCGAGCAGTACTTC
TRBJ2-1 | NA | NA | TRBV2 | CASKKDSSYNEQFF | TGTGCCAGCAAGAAGGACAGCTCCTACAATGAGCAGTTCTTC
TRBJ2-3 | NA | TRBD2 | TRBV10-3 | CAISVRTSRPRGTDTQYF | TGTGCCATCAGTGTAAGGACTAGCCGCCCAAGGGGGACAGATACGCAGTATTTT
TRBJ2-7 | few | NA | TRBV5-1 | CASSDPGTLTYEQYF | TGCGCCAGCAGCGACCCCGGGACTTTAACCTACGAGCAGTACTTC
TRBJ1-5 | few | NA | TRBV2 | CASSVGERQPQHF | TGTGCCAGCAGTGTGGGGGAGCGGCAGCCCCAGCATTTT
TRBJ1-2 | NA | NA | TRBV18 | CASSPETF | TGTGCCAGCTCACCGGAGACCTTC
TRBJ1-2 | NA | TRBD1 | TRBV19 | CASVTPGQGGSWYGYTF | TGTGCCAGTGTCACACCGGGACAGGGGGGTAGTTGGTATGGCTACACCTTC
TRBJ2-2 | NA | NA | TRBV7-3 | CASSLDGNTGELFF | TGTGCCAGCAGCTTGGACGGGAACACCGGGGAGCTGTTTTTT
TRBJ2-7 | few | NA | TRBV28 | CASSQLASYEQYF | TGTGCCAGCAGCCAGCTGGCTTCCTACGAGCAGTACTTC
TRBJ2-3 | few | NA | TRBV4-1 | CASSQVSSDTQYF | TGCGCCAGCAGCCAAGTTAGCTCAGATACGCAGTATTTT
TRBJ1-2 | NA | NA | TRBV20-1 | CSAGVGYGYTF | TGCAGTGCAGGGGTGGGGTATGGCTACACCTTC
TRBJ1-2 | NA | TRBD1 | TRBV11-1 | CASSRQGSSYGYTF | TGTGCCAGCAGCAGACAGGGGAGCTCCTATGGCTACACCTTC
TRBJ2-2 | few | TRBD1 | TRBV7-2 | CASSWDRGSTGELFF | TGTGCCAGCAGCTGGGACAGGGGGAGCACCGGGGAGCTGTTTTTT
TRBJ1-5 | few | NA | TRBV15 | CATSREVAGSQPQHF | TGTGCCACCAGCAGAGAAGTAGCAGGGAGTCAGCCCCAGCATTTT
TRBJ2-3 | few | NA | TRBV5-1 | CASSLGQGGPDTQYF | TGCGCCAGCAGCTTGGGTCAGGGCGGCCCAGATACGCAGTATTTT
TRBJ1-4 | few | TRBD1 | TRBV5-4 | CASSFRTGTSGEKLFF | TGTGCCAGCAGCTTTCGGACAGGGACTTCGGGGGAAAAACTGTTTTTT
TRBJ2-1 | NA | NA | TRBV11-3 | CASSIGNGNEQFF | TGTGCCAGCAGCATAGGGAACGGGAATGAGCAGTTCTTC
TRBJ1-2 | few | NA | TRBV4-3 | CASSQDAVRYGYTF | TGCGCCAGCAGCCAAGATGCAGTACGCTATGGCTACACCTTC
TRBJ2-3 | few | NA | TRBV5-1 | CASSRGDQTSTDTQYF | TGCGCCAGCAGCAGAGGGGACCAAACTAGCACAGATACGCAGTATTTT
TRBJ2-3 | few | NA | TRBV9 | CASSAYGTTDTQYF | TGTGCCAGCAGCGCCTACGGGACTACAGATACGCAGTATTTT
TRBJ2-1 | few | NA | TRBV12-5 | CASGWGNEQFF | TGTGCTAGTGGTTGGGGAAATGAGCAGTTCTTC
TRBJ2-7 | few | NA | TRBV5-6 | CASSPGTPLSYEQYF | TGTGCCAGCAGCCCCGGGACCCCACTCTCCTACGAGCAGTACTTC
TRBJ2-2 | NA | TRBD1 | TRBV28 | CASSLPTGGPGELFF | TGTGCCAGCAGTTTACCCACAGGGGGCCCCGGGGAGCTGTTTTTT
TRBJ2-7 | few | NA | TRBV25-1 | CASNPTISQEPSYEQYF | TGTGCCAGCAACCCGACCATATCACAGGAACCATCCTACGAGCAGTACTTC
TRBJ2-2 | few | NA | TRBV10-3 | CAISENTGSDTGELFF | TGTGCCATCAGTGAGAACACAGGGTCGGACACCGGGGAGCTGTTTTTT
TRBJ2-1 | NA | TRBD1 | TRBV7-2 | CASSSGQGYSYNEQFF | TGTGCCAGCAGCTCGGGACAGGGTTACTCCTACAATGAGCAGTTCTTC
TRBJ1-2 | NA | TRBD1 | TRBV27 | CASRSAGGGYTF | TGTGCCAGCAGGTCGGCAGGGGGCGGCTACACCTTC
TRBJ2-5 | few | NA | TRBV29-1 | CSVVFFQETQYF | TGCAGCGTTGTTTTCTTCCAAGAGACCCAGTACTTC
TRBJ2-5 | few | TRBD2 | TRBV5-1 | CASTSGEWIKTQYF | TGCGCCAGCACTAGCGGGGAGTGGATAAAGACCCAGTACTTC
TRBJ1-3 | few | NA | TRBV4-2 | CASSQVQGVSGNTIYF | TGTGCCAGCAGCCAAGTGCAGGGAGTATCTGGAAACACCATATATTTT
TRBJ2-3 | few | TRBD2 | TRBV28 | CASSSHGLADTDTQYF | TGTGCCAGCAGTTCGCACGGACTAGCGGACACAGATACGCAGTATTTT
TRBJ2-5 | few | TRBD1 | TRBV5-1 | CASRTGTEETQYF | TGCGCCAGCAGGACCGGGACAGAAGAGACCCAGTACTTC
TRBJ1-2 | NA | NA | TRBV15 | CATSRDLQGYGYTF | TGTGCCACCAGCAGAGATTTACAGGGCTATGGCTACACCTTC
TRBJ2-3 | NA | NA | TRBV9 | CASSVQASTDTQYF | TGTGCCAGCAGCGTACAGGCTAGCACAGATACGCAGTATTTT